The 19 T cell receptor beta chains in this list originate from one sample, sequenced in a study of a mutant IDH1 vaccine in newly diagnosed glioma. Time point defined: week 5, during vaccination. Vaccine doses each comprised 300 ug of mutant IDH1 20-mer peptide, with topical imiquimod. Profiling relied on immunoSEQ multiplex PCR, and the TCRdb table lists in-frame clones only, not all of them. The sample has around 50,000 clones, 75% to 90% seen once. These receptors are not linked to any known antigen. This specimen was PBMCs, taken from a glioma patient whose treatment included an IDH1 peptide vaccine. The receptors stem from a middle-aged woman with glioma.

The chain joins TRBV5-1 to TRBJ1-3; 12 bases align to TRBD1. The CDR3 totals 17 residues. V gave up 4 bases and J gave up 0 bases; unmatched junction bases: 5. The germline CDR1 and CDR2 sequences are SGHRS and YFSETQ. Written as DNA, the CDR3 is TGCGCCAGCAGCCTGGGGGGACAGGGGGCCTCTGGAAACACCATATATTTT. Translating gives CASSLGGQGASGNTIYF.

V gene TRBV5-1 combines with J gene TRBJ2-3, with D perhaps matching TRBD2 (6 bases). Trimming pared 6 bases from V and 0 bases from J, leaving 14 bases between. Germline V gene sequence: CDR1 SGHRS, CDR2 YFSETQ. The CDR3 has 15 amino acids. CDR3 loop: CASTRDSTSTDTQYF. Written as DNA, the CDR3 is TGCGCCAGCACCCGGGACTCCACTAGCACAGATACGCAGTATTTT.

The V gene is TRBV18, the J gene TRBJ2-5; weak D call: TRBD1 (6 bases). The length of the CDR3 is 15 residues. V was shortened by 1 base and J by 5 bases, with 14 bases between the two germline ends. Looked up from germline, CDR1 is KGHSH and CDR2 is LQKENI. The CDR3 protein is CASSPRAQGKETQYF. CDR3 DNA: TGTGCCAGCTCACCACGGGCACAGGGAAAGGAGACCCAGTACTTC. Full variable domain (outside the CDR3, taken from reference TRBV18 and TRBJ2-5): NAGVMQNPRHLVRRRGQEARLRCSPMKGHSHVYWYRQLPEEGLKFMVYLQKENIIDESGMPKERFSAEFPKEGPSILRIQQVVRGDSAAYFCASSPRAQGKETQYFGPGTRLLVL.

The chain employs TRBV27 and TRBJ1-5; tentatively, D is TRBD1 (5 bases). V lost 5 bases to trimming and J lost 0 bases, with 17 bases between them. This CDR3 is 17 amino acids long. The germline V gene has CDR1 MNHEY and CDR2 SMNVEV (reference sequence). CDR3 in DNA: TGTGCCAGCAGTCCTCTCCCGGGGACGGATAGCAATCAGCCCCAGCATTTT. As protein: CASSPLPGTDSNQPQHF.

This sequence joins TRBV12-5 and TRBJ2-3; TRBD2 is a possible D gene (6 bases). V shed 0 bases and J shed 4 bases, with 17 bases lying between them. Germline values: CDR1 LGHNT, CDR2 FRNRAP. The CDR3 is made up of 17 amino acids. The CDR3 is CASGLVQEGTHSDTQYF. CDR3 nucleotides: TGTGCTAGTGGTTTGGTACAGGAGGGAACACACTCAGATACGCAGTATTTT.

This clone has only a few counts. V is TRBV5-5 and J is TRBJ2-7, with 8 bases matching TRBD1. The CDR3 runs 13 residues. The germline gives CDR1 SGHKS, CDR2 YYEKEE (reference sequence). Trimming took 4 bases from V and 3 from J; bases not matched to a gene: 3. CDR3 protein: CASSETGGYEQYF. The CDR3 DNA is TGTGCCAGCAGCGAAACAGGGGGCTACGAGCAGTACTTC.

The chain's CDR3 is CASSRTVQETQYF. The CDR3 coding sequence is TGTGCCAGCAGCAGGACAGTCCAAGAGACCCAGTACTTC. The rearrangement joins TRBV7-6 to TRBJ2-5, with D perhaps TRBD1 (6 bases). Germline CDR1 reads SGHVS; CDR2 reads FNYEAQ. The V end lost 5 bases, the J end lost 1 base, and 8 bases lay between the germline ends. The CDR3 is 13 amino acids.

The chain carries TRBV6-5 and TRBJ2-1; 8 positions agree with TRBD2. There are 12 residues in the CDR3. Germline V gives CDR1 MNHEY, CDR2 SVGAGI. V shed 8 bases, J shed 6 bases, and the junction held 3 bases outside the gene matches. CDR3 nucleotide sequence: TGTGCCAGCCTAGCGGGCTCCAATGAGCAGTTCTTC. Protein: CASLAGSNEQFF.

This chain connects TRBV13 to TRBJ1-1; TRBD1 might be the D (6 bases). The germline gives CDR1 PRHDT, CDR2 FYEKMQ (reference sequence). The CDR3 sequence is 17 residues long. Trimming removed 3 bases from V and 1 base from J, with 18 bases in between. For the CDR3, the DNA is TGTGCCAGCAGCTTCGGACAGCTTCTCGGCGCGAACACTGAAGCTTTCTTT. Translating it yields CASSFGQLLGANTEAFF.

This clone was seen only once. The chain combines TRBV20-1 with TRBJ2-7, with D uncertain. Germline V gene lookup returns CDR1 DFQATT and CDR2 SNEGSKA (reference sequence). Trimming stripped 0 bases from V and 2 bases from J, with 2 bases between. The CDR3 has 11 amino acids. The CDR3 DNA follows: TGCAGTGCTAGAGACACCTACGAGCAGTACTTC. It encodes CSARDTYEQYF.

The chain uses TRBV7-8 and TRBJ2-7; 8 nucleotides match TRBD1. The germline gives CDR1 SGHVS, CDR2 FQNEAQ. V was pared by 10 bases and J by 4 bases, with 18 bases of the junction left unmatched. The CDR3 is 16 residues long. The CDR3, as DNA: TGTGCCAACCCCCAAAGTTATGGACAGGGTGGTTACGAGCAGTACTTC. Its protein product is CANPQSYGQGGYEQYF.

The chain links TRBV2 to TRBJ1-1; 10 nucleotides align to TRBD1. Germline V gene data show CDR1 as SNHLY and CDR2 as FYNNEI. The CDR3 consists of 13 residues. V gave up 5 bases and J gave up 5 bases; unmatched junction bases: 2. CDR3 bases: TGTGCCAGCAGTTGGACAGGGGGAACTGAAGCTTTCTTT. Protein sequence: CASSWTGGTEAFF.

This clone was detected once. The V gene is TRBV5-8, the J gene TRBJ2-7; a possible D gene is TRBD2 (6 bases). With 4 bases removed from V and 12 bases from J, the gap between germline ends came to 26 bases. The CDR3 spans 15 residues. CDR1 and CDR2 from the germline V gene are SGHTS and YDEGEE. The CDR3 region has the DNA TGTGCCAGCAGCGGGGAGACTAGTTATCGGCTCGGGCGGTACTTC. The encoded protein is CASSGETSYRLGRYF.

V and J are TRBV2 and TRBJ1-2; D gene ambiguous. Trimming cost V 7 bases and J 2 bases, with 8 bases left between them. CDR3 length equals 12 residues. Germline values: CDR1 SNHLY, CDR2 FYNNEI. The CDR3 protein is CASTRQNYGYTF. The DNA of the CDR3 is TGTGCCAGCACGAGGCAGAACTATGGCTACACCTTC.

The gene calls are TRBV6-6 and TRBJ2-1; the D gene is possibly TRBD1 (6 bases). In germline, CDR1 is MNHNY, CDR2 SVGAGI (reference sequence). Between the trimmed V and J ends, which lost 7 bases and 0 bases, there was a span of 13 bases. The CDR3 extends over 15 amino acids. The chain's CDR3 is CASIETGYSYNEQFF. As DNA, the CDR3 is TGTGCCAGCATTGAGACAGGTTACTCCTACAATGAGCAGTTCTTC.

This chain connects TRBV4-3 to TRBJ1-2, with no clear D. V was trimmed by 0 bases and J by 6 bases, leaving 14 bases between them. Germline V gene data show CDR1 as LGHNA and CDR2 as YSLEER. This CDR3 is 15 amino acids long. The CDR3 spells CASSQDTRREHGYTF. As DNA, the CDR3 is TGCGCCAGCAGCCAAGATACCAGAAGGGAGCATGGCTACACCTTC.

The chain carries TRBV9 and TRBJ2-4, with 7 bases fitting TRBD2. The CDR3 runs 16 residues. Germline V gene lookup returns CDR1 SGDLS and CDR2 YYNGEE. The trim removed 3 bases at V and 1 base at J, leaving 7 bases unmatched. As DNA, the CDR3 is TGTGCCAGCAGCGCGGACGGGAGGCAGGCCAAAAACATTCAGTACTTC. As protein: CASSADGRQAKNIQYF.

The rearrangement joins TRBV15 to TRBJ1-1, with D unclear. This CDR3 has 15 amino acids. The germline V gene encodes CDR1 LNHNV and CDR2 YYDKDF (reference sequence). Trimming cost V 1 base and J 5 bases, with 14 bases left between them. CDR3 sequence: CATSRVPGLRTEAFF. The CDR3 bases are TGTGCCACCAGCAGAGTCCCCGGGCTTAGGACTGAAGCTTTCTTT. Drawing the rest from reference TRBV15 and TRBJ1-1, the complete variable domain is DAMVIQNPRYQVTQFGKPVTLSCSQTLNHNVMYWYQQKSSQAPKLLFHYYDKDFNNEADTPDNFQSRRPNTSFCFLDIRSPGLGDTAMYLCATSRVPGLRTEAFFGQGTRLTVV.

This sequence joins TRBV7-9 and TRBJ1-5, with 7 bases identical to TRBD1. Trimming took 3 bases from V and 1 from J; bases not matched to a gene: 9. This CDR3 has 17 amino acids. Germline assignment: CDR1 SEHNR and CDR2 FQNEAQ (reference sequence). CDR3 sequence reads: CASSLGLDRSSNQPQHF. CDR3 DNA: TGTGCCAGCAGCTTGGGTCTGGACAGGTCGAGCAATCAGCCCCAGCATTTT.